The clone carrying this T cell receptor (beta chain) was counted many times. Antigen: not known. This entry comes from a study of neurological immune-mediated disorders. Study observations and caveats: In HTLV-1-associated myelopathy, TCR clonal expansion was greatest, whereas multiple sclerosis had the least, falling below healthy controls.

The unsorted libraries originated from 2 million PBMCs that had been stored at -80 C. This CDR3 comprises 16 residues. V was clipped by 1 base and J by 5 bases, with 15 bases between them. Every sequencing run generated in excess of 160 million TCR-beta sequences. These sequences covered 15-18 subjects. TCRdb re-called the 5' RACE reads with MiXCR, one entry per CDR3 protein. Here the sample spans approximately 52,000 distinct CDR3 sequences, around 3.4% being singletons. This chain connects TRBV12-3 or TRBV12-4 to TRBJ1-5; D is perhaps TRBD1 (6 bases). The source material was PBMCs. The TCR was taken from a man aged 40-55 years with multiple sclerosis. The DNA for the CDR3 is TGTGCCAGCAGTTTAGGGTGGGGGGCCGGGGATCAGCCCCAGCATTTT. This codes for CASSLGWGAGDQPQHF.